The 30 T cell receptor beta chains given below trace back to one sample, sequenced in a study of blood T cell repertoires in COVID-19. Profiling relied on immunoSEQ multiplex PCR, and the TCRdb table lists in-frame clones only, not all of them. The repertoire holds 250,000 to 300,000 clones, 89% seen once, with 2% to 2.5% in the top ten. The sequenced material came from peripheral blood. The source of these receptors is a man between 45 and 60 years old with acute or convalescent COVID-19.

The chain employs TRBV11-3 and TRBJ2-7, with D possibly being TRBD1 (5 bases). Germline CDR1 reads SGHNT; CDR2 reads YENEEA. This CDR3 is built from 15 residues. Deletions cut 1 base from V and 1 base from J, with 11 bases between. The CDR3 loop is CASSLVGDGSYEQYF. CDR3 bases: TGTGCCAGCAGCTTAGTAGGGGATGGGTCCTACGAGCAGTACTTC.

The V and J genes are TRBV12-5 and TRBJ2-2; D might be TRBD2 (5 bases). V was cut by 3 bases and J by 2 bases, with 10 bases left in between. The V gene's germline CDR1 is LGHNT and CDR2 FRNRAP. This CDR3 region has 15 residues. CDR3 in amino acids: CASGLEAVNTGELFF. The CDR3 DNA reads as TGTGCTAGTGGTTTAGAAGCGGTTAACACCGGGGAGCTGTTTTTT.

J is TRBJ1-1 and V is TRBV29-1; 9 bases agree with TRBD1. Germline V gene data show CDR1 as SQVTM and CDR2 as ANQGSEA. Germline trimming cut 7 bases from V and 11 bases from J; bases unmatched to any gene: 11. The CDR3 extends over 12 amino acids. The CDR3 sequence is CSGGQGSGYAFF. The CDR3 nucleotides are TGCAGCGGGGGACAGGGTTCCGGATACGCTTTCTTT. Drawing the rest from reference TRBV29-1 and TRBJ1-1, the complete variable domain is SAVISQKPSRDICQRGTSLTIQCQVDSQVTMMFWYRQQPGQSLTLIATANQGSEATYESGFVIDKFPISRPNLTFSTLTVSNMSPEDSSIYLCSGGQGSGYAFFGQGTRLTVV.

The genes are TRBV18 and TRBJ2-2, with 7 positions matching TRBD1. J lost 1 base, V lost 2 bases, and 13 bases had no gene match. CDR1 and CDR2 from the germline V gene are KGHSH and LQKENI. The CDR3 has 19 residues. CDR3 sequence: CASSPLLGTVSLNTGELFF. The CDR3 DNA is TGTGCCAGCTCACCATTGCTGGGGACAGTCTCTTTGAACACCGGGGAGCTGTTTTTT.

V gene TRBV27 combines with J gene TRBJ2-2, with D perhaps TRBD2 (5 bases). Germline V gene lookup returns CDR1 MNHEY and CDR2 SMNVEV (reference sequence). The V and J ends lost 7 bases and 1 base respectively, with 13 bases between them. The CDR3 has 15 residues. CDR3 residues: CASKSGRMNTGELFF. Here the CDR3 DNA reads TGTGCCAGCAAAAGCGGACGTATGAACACCGGGGAGCTGTTTTTT.

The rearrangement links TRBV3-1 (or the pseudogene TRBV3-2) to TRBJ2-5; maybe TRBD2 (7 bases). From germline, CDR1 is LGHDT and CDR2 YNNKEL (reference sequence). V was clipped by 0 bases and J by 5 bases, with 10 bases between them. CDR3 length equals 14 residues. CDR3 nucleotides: TGTGCCAGCAGCCAAGACGGGGGGCGGGAGACCCAGTACTTC. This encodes CASSQDGGRETQYF.

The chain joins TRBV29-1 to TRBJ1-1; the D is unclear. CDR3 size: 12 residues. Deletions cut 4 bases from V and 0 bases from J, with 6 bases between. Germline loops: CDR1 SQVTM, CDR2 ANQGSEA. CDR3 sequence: CSVAPMNTEAFF. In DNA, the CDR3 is TGCAGCGTTGCCCCAATGAACACTGAAGCTTTCTTT.

CDR3 protein: CASSLAGGSGYQPQHF. The CDR3 DNA reads TGTGCCAGCAGCTTGGCCGGGGGGTCGGGCTATCAGCCCCAGCATTTT. The V gene is TRBV5-5, the J gene TRBJ1-5; the D gene is possibly TRBD1 (5 bases). From germline, CDR1 is SGHKS and CDR2 YYEKEE (reference sequence). Between the trimmed V and J ends, which lost 0 bases and 5 bases, there was a span of 15 bases. The length of the CDR3 is 16 residues. Full variable domain (missing parts from reference TRBV5-5 and TRBJ1-5): DAGVTQSPTHLIKTRGQQVTLRCSPISGHKSVSWYQQVLGQGPQFIFQYYEKEERGRGNFPDRFSARQFPNYSSELNVNALLLGDSALYLCASSLAGGSGYQPQHFGDGTRLSIL.

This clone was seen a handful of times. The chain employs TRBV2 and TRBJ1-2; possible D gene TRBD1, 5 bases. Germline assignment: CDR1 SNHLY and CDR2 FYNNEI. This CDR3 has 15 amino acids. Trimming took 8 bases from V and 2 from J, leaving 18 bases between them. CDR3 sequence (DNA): TGTGCCAGCGAGACCTCAAAGACAGTGAACTATGGCTACACCTTC. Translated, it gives CASETSKTVNYGYTF.

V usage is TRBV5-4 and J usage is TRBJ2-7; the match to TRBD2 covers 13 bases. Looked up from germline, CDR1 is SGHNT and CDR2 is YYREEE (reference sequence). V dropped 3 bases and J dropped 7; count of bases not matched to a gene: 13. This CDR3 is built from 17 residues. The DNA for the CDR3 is TGTGCCAGCAGCTCAACTAAAACTAGCGGGGGGGCCAGGGAGCAGTACTTC. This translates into CASSSTKTSGGAREQYF. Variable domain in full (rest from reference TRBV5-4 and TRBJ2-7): ETGVTQSPTHLIKTRGQQVTLRCSSQSGHNTVSWYQQALGQGPQFIFQYYREEENGRGNFPPRFSGLQFPNYSSELNVNALELDDSALYLCASSSTKTSGGAREQYFGPGTRLTVT.

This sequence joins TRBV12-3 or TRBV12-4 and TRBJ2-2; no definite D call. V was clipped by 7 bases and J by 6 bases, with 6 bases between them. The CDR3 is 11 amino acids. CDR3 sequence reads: CASTLAGELFF. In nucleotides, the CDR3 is TGTGCCAGCACCCTTGCCGGGGAGCTGTTTTTT.

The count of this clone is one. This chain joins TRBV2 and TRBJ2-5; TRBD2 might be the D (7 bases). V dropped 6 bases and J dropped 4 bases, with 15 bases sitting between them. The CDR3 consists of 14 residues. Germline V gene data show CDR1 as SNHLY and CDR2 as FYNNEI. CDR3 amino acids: CASSTLGGRETQYF. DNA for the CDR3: TGTGCCAGCAGCACCTTGGGGGGGCGAGAGACCCAGTACTTC. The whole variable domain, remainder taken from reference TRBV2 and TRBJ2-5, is EPEVTQTPSHQVTQMGQEVILRCVPISNHLYFYWYRQILGQKVEFLVSFYNNEISEKSEIFDDQFSVERPDGSNFTLKIRSTKLEDSAMYFCASSTLGGRETQYFGPGTRLLVL.

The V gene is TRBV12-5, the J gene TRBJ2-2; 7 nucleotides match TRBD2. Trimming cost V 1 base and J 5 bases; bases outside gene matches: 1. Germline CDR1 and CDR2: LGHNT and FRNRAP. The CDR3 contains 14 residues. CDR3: CASGLAGGTGELFF. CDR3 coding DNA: TGTGCTAGTGGTTTGGCCGGGGGGACCGGGGAGCTGTTTTTT.

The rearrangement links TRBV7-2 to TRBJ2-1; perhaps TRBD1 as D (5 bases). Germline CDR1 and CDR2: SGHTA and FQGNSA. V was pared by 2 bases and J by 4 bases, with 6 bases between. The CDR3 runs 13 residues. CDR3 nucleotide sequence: TGTGCCAGCAGCTTAAGACAGTACAATGAGCAGTTCTTC. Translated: CASSLRQYNEQFF.

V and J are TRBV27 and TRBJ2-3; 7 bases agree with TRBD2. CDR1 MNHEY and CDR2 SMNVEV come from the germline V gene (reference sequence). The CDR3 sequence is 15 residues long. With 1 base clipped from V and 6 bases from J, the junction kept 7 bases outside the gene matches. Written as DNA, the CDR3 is TGTGCCAGCAGTTTATGGCTAGCGGTAGGGGATACGCAGTATTTT. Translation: CASSLWLAVGDTQYF.

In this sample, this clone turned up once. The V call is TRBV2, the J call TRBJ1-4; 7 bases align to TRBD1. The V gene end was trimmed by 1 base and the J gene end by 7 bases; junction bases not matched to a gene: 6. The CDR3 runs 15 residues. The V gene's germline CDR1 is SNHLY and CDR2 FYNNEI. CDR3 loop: CASSEGFQGGEKLFF. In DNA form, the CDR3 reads TGTGCCAGCAGTGAAGGGTTCCAGGGGGGTGAAAAACTGTTTTTT.

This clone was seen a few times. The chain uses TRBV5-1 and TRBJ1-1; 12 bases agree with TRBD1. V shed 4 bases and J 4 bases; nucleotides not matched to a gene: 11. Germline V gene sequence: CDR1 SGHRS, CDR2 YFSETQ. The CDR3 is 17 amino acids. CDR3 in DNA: TGCGCCAGCAGCCCGGGACAGGGGGCGATAAGCGGCACTGAAGCTTTCTTT. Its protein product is CASSPGQGAISGTEAFF.

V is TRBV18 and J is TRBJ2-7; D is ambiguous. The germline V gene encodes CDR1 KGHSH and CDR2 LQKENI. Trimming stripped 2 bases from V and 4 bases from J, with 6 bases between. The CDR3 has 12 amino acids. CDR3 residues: CASSPYSYEQYF. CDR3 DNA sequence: TGTGCCAGCTCACCATATAGTTACGAGCAGTACTTC. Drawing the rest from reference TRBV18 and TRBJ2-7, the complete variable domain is NAGVMQNPRHLVRRRGQEARLRCSPMKGHSHVYWYRQLPEEGLKFMVYLQKENIIDESGMPKERFSAEFPKEGPSILRIQQVVRGDSAAYFCASSPYSYEQYFGPGTRLTVT.

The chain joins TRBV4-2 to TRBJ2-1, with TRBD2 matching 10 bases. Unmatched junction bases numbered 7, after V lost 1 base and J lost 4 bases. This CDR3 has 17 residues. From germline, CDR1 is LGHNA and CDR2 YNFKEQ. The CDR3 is CASSQALGTSVYNEQFF. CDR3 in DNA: TGTGCCAGCAGCCAAGCCCTCGGGACTAGCGTATACAATGAGCAGTTCTTC.

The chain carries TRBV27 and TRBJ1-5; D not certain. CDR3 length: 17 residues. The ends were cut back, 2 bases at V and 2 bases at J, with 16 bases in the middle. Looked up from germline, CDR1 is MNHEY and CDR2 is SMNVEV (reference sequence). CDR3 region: CASSLKPPEAGNQPQHF. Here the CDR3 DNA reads TGTGCCAGCAGTTTAAAGCCCCCTGAAGCGGGCAATCAGCCCCAGCATTTT.

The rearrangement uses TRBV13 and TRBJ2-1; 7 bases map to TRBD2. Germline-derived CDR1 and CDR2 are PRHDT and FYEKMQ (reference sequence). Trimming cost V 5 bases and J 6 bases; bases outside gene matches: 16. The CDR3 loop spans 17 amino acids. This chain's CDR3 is CASSPTPPASGLNEQFF. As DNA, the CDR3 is TGTGCCAGCAGCCCCACCCCGCCGGCTAGCGGCCTCAATGAGCAGTTCTTC.

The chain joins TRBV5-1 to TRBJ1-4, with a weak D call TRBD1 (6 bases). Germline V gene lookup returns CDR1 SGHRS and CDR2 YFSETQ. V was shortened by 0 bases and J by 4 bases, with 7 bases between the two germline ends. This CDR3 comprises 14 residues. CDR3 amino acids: CASSLVRGNEKLFF. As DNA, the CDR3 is TGCGCCAGCAGCTTGGTCAGGGGTAATGAAAAACTGTTTTTT.

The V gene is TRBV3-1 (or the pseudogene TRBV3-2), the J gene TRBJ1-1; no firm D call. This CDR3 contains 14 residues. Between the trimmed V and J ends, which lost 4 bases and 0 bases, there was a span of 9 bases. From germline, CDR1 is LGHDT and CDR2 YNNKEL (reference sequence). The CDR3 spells CASSPALLNTEAFF. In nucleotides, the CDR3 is TGTGCCAGCAGCCCCGCGCTGTTGAACACTGAAGCTTTCTTT.

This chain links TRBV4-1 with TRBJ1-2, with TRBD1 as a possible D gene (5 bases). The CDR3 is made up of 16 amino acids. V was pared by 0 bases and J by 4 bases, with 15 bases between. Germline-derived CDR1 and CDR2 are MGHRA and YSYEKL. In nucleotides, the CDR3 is TGCGCCAGCAGCCAAGACCCACAGGAGTTTATCTATGGCTACACCTTC. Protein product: CASSQDPQEFIYGYTF.

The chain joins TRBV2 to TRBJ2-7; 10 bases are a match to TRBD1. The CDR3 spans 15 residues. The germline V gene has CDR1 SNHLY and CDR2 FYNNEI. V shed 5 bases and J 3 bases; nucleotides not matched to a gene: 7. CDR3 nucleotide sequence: TGTGCCAGCAGTCCGGGACAGGGGCCCTACTACGAGCAGTACTTC. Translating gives CASSPGQGPYYEQYF.

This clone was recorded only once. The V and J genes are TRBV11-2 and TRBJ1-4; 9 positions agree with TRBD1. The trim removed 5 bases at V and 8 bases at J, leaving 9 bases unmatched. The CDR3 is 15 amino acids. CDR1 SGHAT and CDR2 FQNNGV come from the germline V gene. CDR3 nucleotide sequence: TGTGCCAGCAGCGGCCAGGGACAGGGAAACGAAAAACTGTTTTTT. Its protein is CASSGQGQGNEKLFF.

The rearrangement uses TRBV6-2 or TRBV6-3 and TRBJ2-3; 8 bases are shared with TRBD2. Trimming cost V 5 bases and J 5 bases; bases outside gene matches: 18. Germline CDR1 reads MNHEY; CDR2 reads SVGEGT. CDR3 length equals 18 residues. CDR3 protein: CASSPVSPLAASQDTQYF. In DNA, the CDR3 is TGTGCCAGCAGTCCCGTCAGCCCACTAGCGGCCTCGCAAGATACGCAGTATTTT.

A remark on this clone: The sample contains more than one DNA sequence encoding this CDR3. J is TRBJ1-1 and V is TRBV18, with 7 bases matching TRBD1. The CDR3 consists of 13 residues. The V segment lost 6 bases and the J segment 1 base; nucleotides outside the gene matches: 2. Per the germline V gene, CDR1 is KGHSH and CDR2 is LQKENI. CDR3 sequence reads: CASSGQRNTEAFF. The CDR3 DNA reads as TGTGCCAGCTCGGGACAGCGGAACACTGAAGCTTTCTTT.

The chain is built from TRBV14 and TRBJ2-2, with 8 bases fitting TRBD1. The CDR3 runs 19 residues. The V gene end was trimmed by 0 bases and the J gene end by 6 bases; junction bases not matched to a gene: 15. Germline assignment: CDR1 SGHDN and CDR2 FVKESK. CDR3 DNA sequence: TGTGCCAGCAGCCAAGATCCCCGCCCAGGGGGCGTATTAGCCGGGGAGCTGTTTTTT. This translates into CASSQDPRPGGVLAGELFF.

DNA for the CDR3: TGCAGCGTTGAAGGATCCTCGTCGAGGTCCTATGGCTACACCTTC. Amino acid sequence: CSVEGSSSRSYGYTF. The gene calls are TRBV29-1 and TRBJ1-2; the D is unclear. Germline loops: CDR1 SQVTM, CDR2 ANQGSEA. The CDR3 is made up of 15 amino acids. V lost 1 base and J 4 bases, leaving 16 bases between the germline ends.